The 10 T cell receptor beta chains in this list originate from one sample, sequenced in a study of cytomegalovirus exposure and HLA in healthy donors (dated 2017 in TCRdb). The method was the immunoSEQ multiplex PCR assay. For the multiplex PCR, a mixture combining 60 forward primers for TCR Vbeta segments and 13 reverse primers for TCR Jbeta segments was used. The immuneACCESS repertoire file appears here via TCRdb, limited to in-frame rearrangements. These files lack a portion of the clones; in checked studies, under half of the deficit traces to unresolved V genes, and the cause of the others is not known. This sample holds 110,000 or so clones; over 60% were observed only once. Jointly, the top ten make up 9.5% to 12% of the sample. The sequenced material came from PBMCs. The receptor source for this set is a man in his forties in good health and CMV-seropositive.

This chain links TRBV6-5 with TRBJ1-1, with 7 bases lining up with TRBD1. Germline loops: CDR1 MNHEY, CDR2 SVGAGI. The CDR3 sequence is 15 residues long. V was pared by 5 bases and J by 1 base, with 7 bases of the junction left unmatched. CDR3 nucleotides: TGTGCCAGCAGTGTCAGGGGGGACCCGAACACTGAAGCTTTCTTT. This encodes CASSVRGDPNTEAFF.

This chain joins TRBV7-2 and TRBJ1-6; D gene ambiguous. V lost 5 bases, J lost 9 bases, and 11 bases lay in between. CDR3 length: 13 amino acids. CDR1 and CDR2 (germline): SGHTA, FQGNSA. The CDR3: CASSLPVSSPLHF. As DNA, the CDR3 is TGTGCCAGCAGCCTGCCAGTTTCTTCACCCCTCCACTTT.

The chain carries TRBV19 and TRBJ2-7, with 9 bases aligning to TRBD1. Looked up from germline, CDR1 is LNHDA and CDR2 is SQIVND (reference sequence). This CDR3 has 15 amino acids. Trimming cost V 6 bases and J 3 bases; bases outside gene matches: 9. The CDR3 DNA reads as TGTGCCAGTAGCCTAAGGACAGGGGAGCTCTACGAGCAGTACTTC. Translated: CASSLRTGELYEQYF.

This clone was recorded a few times. The chain couples TRBV13 to TRBJ2-1; no clear D. Trimming removed 6 bases from V and 6 bases from J, with 9 bases in between. The CDR3 runs 12 residues. CDR1 PRHDT and CDR2 FYEKMQ come from the germline V gene (reference sequence). The CDR3 sequence is CASSRRPNEQFF. CDR3 coding DNA: TGTGCCAGCAGTAGGCGGCCCAATGAGCAGTTCTTC.

The chain joins TRBV6-5 to TRBJ2-7; 7 bases are shared with TRBD1. V trimming: 6 bases; J trimming: 9 bases; junction bases outside the gene matches: 14. The germline gives CDR1 MNHEY, CDR2 SVGAGI. The CDR3 contains 14 residues. CDR3 nucleotide sequence: TGTGCCAGCAGAGGGGACAGCCTCGGGCGCGCGCAGTACTTC. Encoded protein: CASRGDSLGRAQYF.

The rearrangement uses TRBV4-3 and TRBJ2-5, with TRBD1 as a possible D gene (7 bases). The CDR3 is 17 residues long. CDR1 and CDR2 from the germline V gene are LGHNA and YSLEER. The ends were cut back, 4 bases at V and 5 bases at J, with 23 bases in the middle. This CDR3 is CASSPQGGGRSGETQYF. In DNA, the CDR3 is TGCGCCAGCAGCCCGCAGGGGGGCGGACGCTCAGGGGAGACCCAGTACTTC.

This rearrangement joins TRBV9 to TRBJ2-5, with 7 bases identical to TRBD1. CDR3 length equals 15 residues. Losses at the gene ends were 3 bases for V and 1 base for J; bases not matched to a gene: 6. Germline assignment: CDR1 SGDLS and CDR2 YYNGEE. CDR3 amino acids: CASSEPGQTQETQYF. The CDR3 nucleotides read TGTGCCAGCAGCGAACCGGGACAGACCCAAGAGACCCAGTACTTC.

The chain uses TRBV5-3 and TRBJ1-2; no firm D call. TRBV5-3 is filed as an ORF, its function uncertain. CDR3 length: 15 residues. Between the trimmed V and J ends, which lost 4 bases and 2 bases, there was a span of 15 bases. The CDR3 spells CARSPRRAGNYGYTF. The CDR3 DNA sequence: TGTGCCAGAAGCCCACGCCGCGCAGGAAACTATGGCTACACCTTC.

The chain is built from TRBV5-1 and TRBJ2-5; TRBD2 aligns across 10 bases. V shed 0 bases, J shed 3 bases, and the junction held 11 bases outside the gene matches. The germline V gene encodes CDR1 SGHRS and CDR2 YFSETQ. The CDR3 totals 18 residues. Here the CDR3 reads CASSLAGVAGGVKETQYF. DNA for the CDR3: TGCGCCAGCAGCTTGGCCGGAGTAGCGGGGGGAGTAAAAGAGACCCAGTACTTC.

V usage is TRBV28 and J usage is TRBJ1-6; D is uncertain. The CDR3 loop spans 13 amino acids. CDR1 is MDHEN and CDR2 is SYDVKM in the germline V gene. The V end lost 3 bases, the J end lost 6 bases, and 6 bases lay between the germline ends. The CDR3 spells CASSLRFNSPLHF. CDR3 sequence (DNA): TGTGCCAGCAGTTTGAGATTTAATTCACCCCTCCACTTT.